Sequencing of this T cell receptor beta chain was carried out in a study of CXCR3-negative and CXCR3-positive naive CD8 T cells (dated by TCRdb to about 2019). About the investigation overall: In total, 130 million or so TRB reads were obtained, which works out to roughly 1.5 +/- 0.3 million reads per library. For the TRBV-TRBJ cluster analysis, the naive subsets came from 5 or 6 donors, while the memory cells came from 3 donors. Diversity and physicochemical repertoire analyses were performed on 11 donors pooled from two independent experiments.

For every CD8+ T cell subset, 300,000 cells were flow-sorted straight into RLT lysis buffer, and each subset was sorted in triplicate. Naive CD8+ T cells were defined stringently as CD45RO-CCR7+CD27+CD95- to exclude memory contaminants. Standard density gradient centrifugation was used to isolate peripheral blood mononuclear cells from buffy coats. A FACSAria III was used to flow-sort naive CD8+ T cells into CXCR3-negative and CXCR3-positive populations. Total RNA was extracted from sorted cells using an RNeasy Mini Kit. Sequenced on a NextSeq 550. The Human TCR Profiling Kit (MiLaboratory) was used to make UMI-labeled 5' RACE TRB cDNA libraries. The full amount of extracted RNA was used for cDNA synthesis, and the full amount of resulting cDNA was used for PCR amplification. Libraries were prepared in parallel with an identical number of PCR cycles. From the authors' description of their analysis: With a minimum of two reads required per UMI, MIGEC and MiXCR pulled out about 50,000 +/- 10,000 unique UMI-labeled TRB cDNA molecules from each library. Each library averaged 40,000 +/- 10,000 functional in-frame TRB CDR3 nucleotide clonotypes without stop codons. After downsampling to 5000 UMI-labeled TRB molecules per sample, diversity metrics such as normalized Shannon-Wiener and Chao1 were calculated in VDJtools. For the central five CDR3 residues, VDJtools calculated physicochemical properties weighted by clonotype size, namely interaction energy, strength, volume and Kidera factor 4. TCRdb reprocessed the sequencing reads and holds a single record per CDR3 protein sequence, with no DNA. The V and J calls, along with clone size, are taken from TCRdb and not from the paper's own processing. This sample's table lists 120,000 to 150,000 distinct CDR3 sequences. About 0.27% of the sample comes from the top ten.

Remarks on this clonotype: Its antigen has not been determined.

General study outcomes and caveats: Naive CXCR3-negative and CXCR3-positive cells from the same donor showed similar TRBV-TRBJ usage, whereas memory cells showed distinct patterns. Compared with CXCR3-negative naive cells, CXCR3-positive naive cells had TRB CDR3s with higher hydrophobicity (lower Kidera factor 4), lower energy, and higher strength and volume indices. Freshly isolated PBMCs were used for most assays because CXCR3 expression partially decreased after cryopreservation. Because surface CD5, which is linked to self-reactivity in mice, was comparable between the naive subsets, TCR interaction strength was also inferred from the physicochemical properties of TRB CDR3s. Comparably high repertoire diversity was found in both naive subsets, whereas much lower repertoire diversity was found in memory CD8+ T cells.

Sequencing was performed on naive CXCR3+ CD8+ T cells from blood. In the paper's terms, the cell subset or site label means: CD45RO-CCR7+CD27+CD95- naive CD8+ T cells expressing CXCR3 (TNR3+). The sequence derives from a human donor in good health. Some clones in this sample may be carry-over from other donors' samples.

This receptor carries the CDR3 CASSPTGYYQPQHF. This chain joins TRBV7-2 to TRBJ1-5; TCRdb reports TRBD1, a call that lacks DNA to check it against. Via the germline V gene, CDR1 is SGHTA and CDR2 FQGNSA. The CDR3 starts with the cysteine, ends with the phenylalanine, and has 14 residues. Only the protein sequence is given.